This record covers a single TCR beta chain. The sample originates from a study of blood T cell repertoires in COVID-19. Germline V gene lookup returns CDR1 LGHNA and CDR2 YSLEER. The CDR3 contains 19 residues. V was cut by 4 bases and J by 0 bases, with 21 bases left in between. Some clones are missing from TCRdb's copy, which holds only in-frame ones; the method was immunoSEQ multiplex PCR. The sample lists about 100,000 clones, almost 80% occurring once. Sequencing was carried out using peripheral blood. The chain links TRBV4-3 to TRBJ2-2, with no clear D. The source is a man between 65 and 80 years old with active or convalescent COVID-19. CDR3 residues: CASSPTRVSTFSNTGELFF. CDR3 in DNA: TGCGCCAGCAGCCCCACCCGGGTTTCTACTTTTTCGAACACCGGGGAGCTGTTTTTT.